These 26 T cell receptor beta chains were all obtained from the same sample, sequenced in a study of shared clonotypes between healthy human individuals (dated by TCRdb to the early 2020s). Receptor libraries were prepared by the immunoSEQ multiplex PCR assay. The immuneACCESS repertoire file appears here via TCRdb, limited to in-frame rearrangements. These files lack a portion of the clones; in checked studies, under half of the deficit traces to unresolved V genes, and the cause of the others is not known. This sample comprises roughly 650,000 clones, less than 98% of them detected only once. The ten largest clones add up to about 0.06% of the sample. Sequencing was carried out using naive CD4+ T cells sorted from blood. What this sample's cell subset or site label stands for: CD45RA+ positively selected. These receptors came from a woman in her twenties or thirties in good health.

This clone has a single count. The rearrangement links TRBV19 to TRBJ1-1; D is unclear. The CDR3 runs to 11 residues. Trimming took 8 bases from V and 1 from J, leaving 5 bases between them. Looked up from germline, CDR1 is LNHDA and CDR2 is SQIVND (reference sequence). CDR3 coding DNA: TGTGCCAGTTACAGGAACACTGAAGCTTTCTTT. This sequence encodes CASYRNTEAFF.

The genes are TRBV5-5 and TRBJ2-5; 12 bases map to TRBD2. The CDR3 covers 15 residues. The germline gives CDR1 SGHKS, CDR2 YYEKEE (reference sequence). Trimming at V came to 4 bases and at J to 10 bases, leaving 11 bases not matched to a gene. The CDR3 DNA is TGTGCCAGCAGCCTCGGGACTAGCGGGCCGGAAGGCCAGTACTTC. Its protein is CASSLGTSGPEGQYF.

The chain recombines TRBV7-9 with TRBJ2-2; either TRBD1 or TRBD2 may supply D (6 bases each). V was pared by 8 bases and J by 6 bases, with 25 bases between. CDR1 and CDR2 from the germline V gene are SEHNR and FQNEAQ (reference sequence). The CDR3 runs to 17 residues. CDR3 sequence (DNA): TGTGCCAGCCGACTTCCTGTGGGGGGCGCATCGGCCGGGGAGCTGTTTTTT. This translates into CASRLPVGGASAGELFF.

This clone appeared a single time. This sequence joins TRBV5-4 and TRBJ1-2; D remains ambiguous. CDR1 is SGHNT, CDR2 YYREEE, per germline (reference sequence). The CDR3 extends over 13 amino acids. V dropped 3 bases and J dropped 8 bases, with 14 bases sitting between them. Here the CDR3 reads CASSSALGSGYTF. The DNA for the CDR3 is TGTGCCAGCAGCTCTGCCTTGGGGAGCGGCTACACCTTC.

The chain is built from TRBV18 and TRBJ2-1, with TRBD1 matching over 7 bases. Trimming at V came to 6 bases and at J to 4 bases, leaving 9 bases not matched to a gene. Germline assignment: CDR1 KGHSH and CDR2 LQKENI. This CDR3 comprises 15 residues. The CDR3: CASSLRDRVYNEQFF. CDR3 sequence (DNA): TGTGCCAGCTCTCTCCGGGACAGAGTTTACAATGAGCAGTTCTTC.

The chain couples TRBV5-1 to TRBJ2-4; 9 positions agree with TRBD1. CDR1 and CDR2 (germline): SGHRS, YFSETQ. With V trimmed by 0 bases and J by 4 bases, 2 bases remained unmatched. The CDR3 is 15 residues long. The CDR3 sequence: CASSLEGQGKNIQYF. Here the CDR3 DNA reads TGCGCCAGCAGCTTGGAGGGACAGGGTAAAAACATTCAGTACTTC.

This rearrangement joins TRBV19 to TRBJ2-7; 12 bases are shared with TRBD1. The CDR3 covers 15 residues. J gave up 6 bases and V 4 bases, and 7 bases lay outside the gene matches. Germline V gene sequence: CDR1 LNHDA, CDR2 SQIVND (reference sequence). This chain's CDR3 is CASSSRDRGLGEQYF. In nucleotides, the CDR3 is TGTGCCAGTAGTAGCCGGGACAGGGGGCTCGGCGAGCAGTACTTC.

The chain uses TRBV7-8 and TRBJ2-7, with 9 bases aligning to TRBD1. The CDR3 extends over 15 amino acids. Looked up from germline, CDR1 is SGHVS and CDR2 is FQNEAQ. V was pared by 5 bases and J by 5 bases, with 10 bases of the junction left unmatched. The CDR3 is CASSRNLDRGNEQYF. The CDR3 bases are TGTGCCAGCAGCCGTAATCTGGACAGGGGAAACGAGCAGTACTTC.

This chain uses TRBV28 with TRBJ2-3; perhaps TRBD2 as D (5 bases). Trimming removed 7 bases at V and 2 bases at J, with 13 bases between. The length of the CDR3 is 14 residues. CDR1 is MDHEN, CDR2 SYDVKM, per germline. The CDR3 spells CASIGEWVTDTQYF. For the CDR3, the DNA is TGTGCCAGCATCGGGGAGTGGGTCACAGATACGCAGTATTTT.

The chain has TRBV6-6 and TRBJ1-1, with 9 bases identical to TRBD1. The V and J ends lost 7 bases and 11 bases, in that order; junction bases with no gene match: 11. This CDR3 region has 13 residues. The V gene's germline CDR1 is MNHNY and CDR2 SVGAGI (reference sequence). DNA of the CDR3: TGTGCCAGCACTCGGACAGGGGCTAGGTCGGCTTTCTTT. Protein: CASTRTGARSAFF.

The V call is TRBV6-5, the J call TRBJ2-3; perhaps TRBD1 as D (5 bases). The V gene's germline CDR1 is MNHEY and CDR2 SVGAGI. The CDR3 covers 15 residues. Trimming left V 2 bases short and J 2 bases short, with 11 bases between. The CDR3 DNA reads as TGTGCCAGCAGTTACCAAGGCAGGGCCACAGATACGCAGTATTTT. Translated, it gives CASSYQGRATDTQYF.

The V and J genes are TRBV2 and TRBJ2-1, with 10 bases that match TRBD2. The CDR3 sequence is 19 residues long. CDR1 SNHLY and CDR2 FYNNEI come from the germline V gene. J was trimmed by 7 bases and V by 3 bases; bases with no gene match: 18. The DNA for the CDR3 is TGTGCCAGCAGTGACATAAGTAGGAGGAGCGGGAGGGCCAGAAATGAGCAGTTCTTC. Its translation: CASSDISRRSGRARNEQFF.

The CDR3 loop reads CASSYSMDGSREQYF. For the CDR3, the DNA is TGTGCCAGCAGTTACTCGATGGACGGGAGCCGAGAGCAGTACTTC. The chain joins TRBV6-5 to TRBJ2-7, with TRBD2 as a possible D gene (6 bases). Germline V gene sequence: CDR1 MNHEY, CDR2 SVGAGI. The V and J ends lost 0 bases and 7 bases respectively, with 16 bases between them. This CDR3 region has 15 residues.

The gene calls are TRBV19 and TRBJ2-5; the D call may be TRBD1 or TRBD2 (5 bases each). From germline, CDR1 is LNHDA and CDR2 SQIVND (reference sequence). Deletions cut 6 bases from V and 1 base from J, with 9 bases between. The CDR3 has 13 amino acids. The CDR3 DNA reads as TGTGCCAGTAGATCCGGGACCCAAGAGACCCAGTACTTC. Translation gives CASRSGTQETQYF.

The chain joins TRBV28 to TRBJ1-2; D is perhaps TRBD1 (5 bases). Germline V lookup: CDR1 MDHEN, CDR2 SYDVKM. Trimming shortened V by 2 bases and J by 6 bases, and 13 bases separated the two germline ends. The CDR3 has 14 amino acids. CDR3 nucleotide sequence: TGTGCCAGCAGTTTAGGCAGGGAAAGTCATGGCTACACCTTC. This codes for CASSLGRESHGYTF.

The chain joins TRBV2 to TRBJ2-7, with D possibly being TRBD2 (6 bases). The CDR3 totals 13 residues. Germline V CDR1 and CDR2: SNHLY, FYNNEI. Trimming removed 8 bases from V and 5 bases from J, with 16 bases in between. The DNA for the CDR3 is TGTGCCAGCCCCGCTATTAGCGGAGACGAGCAGTACTTC. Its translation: CASPAISGDEQYF.

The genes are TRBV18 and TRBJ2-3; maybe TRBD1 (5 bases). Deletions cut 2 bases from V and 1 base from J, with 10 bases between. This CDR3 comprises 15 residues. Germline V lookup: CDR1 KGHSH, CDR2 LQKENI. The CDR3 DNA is TGTGCCAGCTCACCAGACAGCGCGGGCACAGATACGCAGTATTTT. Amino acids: CASSPDSAGTDTQYF.

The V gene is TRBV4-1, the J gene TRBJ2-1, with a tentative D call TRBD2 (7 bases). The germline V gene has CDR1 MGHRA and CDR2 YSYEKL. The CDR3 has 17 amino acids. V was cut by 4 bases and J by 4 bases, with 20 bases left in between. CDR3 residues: CASSPPWGGARYNEQFF. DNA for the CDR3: TGCGCCAGCAGCCCACCTTGGGGGGGCGCGAGGTACAATGAGCAGTTCTTC.

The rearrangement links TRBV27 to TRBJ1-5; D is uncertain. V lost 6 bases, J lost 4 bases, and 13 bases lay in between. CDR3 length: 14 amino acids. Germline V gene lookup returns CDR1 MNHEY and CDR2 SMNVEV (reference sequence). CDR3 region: CASSRTGSNQPQHF. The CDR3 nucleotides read TGTGCCAGCAGCCGGACGGGCTCTAATCAGCCCCAGCATTTT.

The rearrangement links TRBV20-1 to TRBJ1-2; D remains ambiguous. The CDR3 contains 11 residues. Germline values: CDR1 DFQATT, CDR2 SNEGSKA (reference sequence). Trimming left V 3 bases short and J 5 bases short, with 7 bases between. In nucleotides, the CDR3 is TGCAGTGCTAGCGGGGAATATGGCTACACCTTC. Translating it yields CSASGEYGYTF.

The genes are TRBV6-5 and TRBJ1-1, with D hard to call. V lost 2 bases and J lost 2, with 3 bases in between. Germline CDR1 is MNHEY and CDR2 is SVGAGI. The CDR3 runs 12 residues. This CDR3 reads CASSYDNTEAFF. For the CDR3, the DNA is TGTGCCAGCAGTTACGACAACACTGAAGCTTTCTTT.

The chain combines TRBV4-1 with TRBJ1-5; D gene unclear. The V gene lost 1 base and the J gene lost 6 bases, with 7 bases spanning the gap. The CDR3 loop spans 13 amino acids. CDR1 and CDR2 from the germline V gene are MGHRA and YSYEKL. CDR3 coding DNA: TGCGCCAGCAGCCAAGCTTACCGTCAGCCCCAGCATTTT. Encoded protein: CASSQAYRQPQHF.

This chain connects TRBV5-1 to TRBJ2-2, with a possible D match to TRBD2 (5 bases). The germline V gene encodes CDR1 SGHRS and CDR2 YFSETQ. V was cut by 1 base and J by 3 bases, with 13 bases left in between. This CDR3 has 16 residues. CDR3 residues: CASSLRAGRDTGELFF. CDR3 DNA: TGCGCCAGCAGCTTGAGGGCGGGTAGGGACACCGGGGAGCTGTTTTTT.

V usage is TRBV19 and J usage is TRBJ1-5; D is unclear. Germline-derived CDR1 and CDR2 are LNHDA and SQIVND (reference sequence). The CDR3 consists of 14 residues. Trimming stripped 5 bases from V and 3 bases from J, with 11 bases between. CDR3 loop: CASSDRVTNQPQHF. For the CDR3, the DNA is TGTGCCAGTAGTGATAGGGTTACCAATCAGCCCCAGCATTTT.

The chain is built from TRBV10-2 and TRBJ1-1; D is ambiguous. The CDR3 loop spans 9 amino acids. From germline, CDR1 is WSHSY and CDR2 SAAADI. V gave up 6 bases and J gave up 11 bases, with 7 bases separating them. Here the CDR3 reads CASRVVAFF. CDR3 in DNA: TGCGCCAGCAGAGTTGTGGCTTTCTTT.

CDR3 sequence (DNA): TGTGCCAGCAGGGGTGCTTGGGGCGAGCAGTACTTC. Translating it yields CASRGAWGEQYF. The chain employs TRBV28 and TRBJ2-7; no firm D call. With 6 bases removed from V and 6 bases from J, the gap between germline ends came to 12 bases. Per the germline V gene, CDR1 is MDHEN and CDR2 is SYDVKM. CDR3 size: 12 residues.